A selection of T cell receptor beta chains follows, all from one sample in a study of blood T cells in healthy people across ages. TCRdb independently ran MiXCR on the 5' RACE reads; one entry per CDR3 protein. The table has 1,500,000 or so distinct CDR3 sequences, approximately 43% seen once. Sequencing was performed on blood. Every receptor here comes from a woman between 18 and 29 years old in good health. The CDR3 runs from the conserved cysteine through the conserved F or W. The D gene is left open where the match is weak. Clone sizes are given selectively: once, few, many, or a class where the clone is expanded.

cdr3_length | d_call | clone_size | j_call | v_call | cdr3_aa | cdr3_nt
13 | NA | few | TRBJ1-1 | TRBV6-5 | CASSLTSNTEAFF | TGTGCCAGCAGTCTGACATCGAACACTGAAGCTTTCTTT
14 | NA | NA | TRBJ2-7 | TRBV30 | CAWCVQGGPYEQYF | TGTGCCTGGTGTGTACAGGGAGGTCCCTACGAGCAGTACTTC
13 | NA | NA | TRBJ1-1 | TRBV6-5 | CASSYPKGAEAFF | TGTGCCAGCAGTTATCCCAAAGGCGCTGAAGCTTTCTTT
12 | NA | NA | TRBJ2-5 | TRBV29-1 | CSVDRDQETQYF | TGCAGCGTTGACAGGGACCAAGAGACCCAGTACTTC
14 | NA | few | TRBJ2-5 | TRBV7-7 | CASSFAGDRETQYF | TGTGCTAGCAGCTTTGCAGGGGATCGAGAGACCCAGTACTTC
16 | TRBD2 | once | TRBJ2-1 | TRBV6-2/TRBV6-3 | CASSGRLAGTYNEQFF | TGTGCCAGCAGTGGCAGACTAGCGGGAACCTACAATGAGCAGTTCTTC
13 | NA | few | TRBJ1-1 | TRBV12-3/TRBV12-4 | CASSLVAGLEAFF | TGTGCCAGCAGTTTAGTGGCGGGGCTTGAAGCTTTCTTT
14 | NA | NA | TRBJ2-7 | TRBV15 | CATSLTGGHYEQYF | TGTGCCACCTCCCTAACAGGAGGTCACTACGAGCAGTACTTC
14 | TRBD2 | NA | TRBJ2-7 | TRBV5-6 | CAGTSASSYNEQYF | TGTGCCGGCACTAGCGCGAGCTCCTACAATGAGCAGTACTTC
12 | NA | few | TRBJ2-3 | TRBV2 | CASSEWTPGQYF | TGTGCCAGCAGTGAATGGACTCCGGGGCAGTATTTT
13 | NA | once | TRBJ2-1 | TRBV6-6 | CASSRVVGDEQFF | TGTGCCAGCAGCAGGGTTGTTGGCGATGAGCAGTTCTTC
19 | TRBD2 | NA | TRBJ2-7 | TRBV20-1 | CSASPGLAGEGQSSYEQYF | TGCAGTGCTTCACCGGGACTAGCGGGAGAGGGACAAAGCTCCTACGAGCAGTACTTC